One TCR beta chain is described in this entry. V lost 7 bases, J lost 9 bases, and 5 bases stayed unmatched. The CDR3 extends over 12 amino acids. The sample comes from a study of blood T cell repertoires in COVID-19. Original methodology: The authors estimated nucleated cell counts from reference gene primer amplification. Using immunoSEQ multiplex PCR, the repertoire was profiled, and TCRdb retains in-frame clones only, with some absent. For V, J and clone size, that table is used; D and trimming come from the DNA. The data show about 240,000 clones, with roughly 85% seen just once and less than 3.5% held by the top ten.

The chain is built from TRBV12-3 or TRBV12-4 and TRBJ2-3, with 9 bases aligning to TRBD2. The clonotype originates from a young woman with acute or convalescent COVID-19. Sequencing was done on a sample of peripheral blood. CDR3 nucleotide sequence: TGTGCCAGCACCCCGGGACTAGCCACGCAGTATTTT. Its protein is CASTPGLATQYF.